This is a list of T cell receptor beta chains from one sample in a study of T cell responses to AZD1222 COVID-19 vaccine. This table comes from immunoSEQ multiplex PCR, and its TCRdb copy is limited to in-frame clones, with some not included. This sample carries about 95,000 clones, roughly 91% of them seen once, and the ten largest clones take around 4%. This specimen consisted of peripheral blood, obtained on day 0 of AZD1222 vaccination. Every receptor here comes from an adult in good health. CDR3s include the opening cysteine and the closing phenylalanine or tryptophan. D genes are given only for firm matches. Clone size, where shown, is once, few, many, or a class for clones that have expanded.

CASSQSGTSQYF	TGTGCCAGCAGCCAATCCGGGACCAGCCAGTATTTT	NA	12	TRBV11-2	TRBJ2-3	NA
CAIRGVMSPLHF	TGTGCCATCCGGGGGGTTATGTCACCCCTCCACTTT	NA	12	TRBV6-5	TRBJ1-6	NA
CATSIGVETGELFF	TGTGCCACCAGCATCGGGGTTGAAACCGGGGAGCTGTTTTTT	medium-sized	14	TRBV15	TRBJ2-2	NA
CAIGPGRETQYF	TGTGCCATCGGTCCAGGTAGAGAGACCCAGTACTTC	NA	12	TRBV10-3	TRBJ2-5	NA
CASSLNRGLRYTF	TGTGCCAGCAGCTTGAACAGGGGATTGAGGTACACCTTC	NA	13	TRBV5-6	TRBJ1-2	TRBD1
CASSSEGSDTQYF	TGTGCCAGCTCGTCGGAGGGATCAGATACGCAGTATTTT	NA	13	TRBV6-4	TRBJ2-3	NA
CASTAGGMETQYF	TGTGCCAGCACGGCGGGGGGAATGGAGACCCAGTACTTC	NA	13	TRBV7-9	TRBJ2-5	TRBD2
CASGRDRASYEQYF	TGTGCTAGTGGCCGCGACAGGGCCTCCTACGAGCAGTACTTC	NA	14	TRBV12-5	TRBJ2-7	TRBD1
CASSGTSRTDTQYF	TGTGCCAGTAGCGGGACTAGCAGAACAGATACGCAGTATTTT	NA	14	TRBV19	TRBJ2-3	TRBD2
CAISESATPSHTF	TGTGCCATCAGTGAGTCAGCGACCCCGAGTCACACCTTC	NA	13	TRBV10-3	TRBJ1-2	NA
CASGHGQEEAFF	TGTGCTAGTGGTCACGGACAGGAGGAAGCTTTCTTT	NA	12	TRBV12-5	TRBJ1-1	TRBD1
CASSFRGVGDTEAFF	TGTGCCAGCAGCTTTCGAGGGGTCGGGGACACTGAAGCTTTCTTT	NA	15	TRBV11-2	TRBJ1-1	NA
CASSQVQGSNQPQHF	TGTGCCAGCAGCCAAGTACAGGGGAGCAATCAGCCCCAGCATTTT	NA	15	TRBV3-1/TRBV3-2	TRBJ1-5	TRBD1
CASSLWGNERQPQHF	TGTGCCAGCAGCTTGTGGGGAAATGAGAGGCAGCCCCAGCATTTT	NA	15	TRBV5-5	TRBJ1-5	NA
CASSFAGGGREQYF	TGTGCCAGCAGCTTTGCCGGGGGAGGGAGGGAGCAGTACTTC	once	14	TRBV5-4	TRBJ2-7	TRBD2
CASSRPEGVAFF	TGCGCCAGCAGCCGTCCGGAGGGGGTAGCTTTCTTT	NA	12	TRBV5-1	TRBJ1-1	NA
CASSLGGLSRNTF	TGCGCCAGCAGCTTGGGGGGACTTTCCCGGAACACCTTC	NA	13	TRBV5-1	TRBJ1-2	NA
CASMKGYGYTF	TGTGCCAGCATGAAGGGCTATGGCTACACCTTC	NA	11	TRBV2	TRBJ1-2	NA
CASTVWGGVNTGELFF	TGTGCCAGCACTGTCTGGGGCGGGGTGAACACCGGGGAGCTGTTTTTT	NA	16	TRBV28	TRBJ2-2	NA
CASSLVGGGAGEQYF	TGTGCCAGCAGCTTAGTCGGCGGGGGGGCGGGAGAGCAGTACTTC	NA	15	TRBV11-2	TRBJ2-7	TRBD2
CASSVDPVNYGYTF	TGTGCCAGCAGCGTAGATCCGGTTAACTATGGCTACACCTTC	NA	14	TRBV9	TRBJ1-2	NA
CASSQEIGIPGELFF	TGTGCCAGCAGCCAAGAAATCGGGATTCCCGGGGAGCTGTTTTTT	NA	15	TRBV3-1/TRBV3-2	TRBJ2-2	NA
CATSREVEIRGEQYF	TGTGCCACCAGCAGAGAAGTGGAGATCAGGGGCGAGCAGTACTTC	NA	15	TRBV15	TRBJ2-7	NA
CASSLIGVAGTEAFF	TGTGCCAGCAGCCTGATCGGAGTCGCGGGCACTGAAGCTTTCTTT	NA	15	TRBV14	TRBJ1-1	NA
CASSHQGHRRNSPLHF	TGTGCCAGCAGCCATCAGGGACACAGACGCAATTCACCCCTCCACTTT	once	16	TRBV3-1/TRBV3-2	TRBJ1-6	NA
CASSQAHGQETQYF	TGTGCCAGCAGCCAAGCGCACGGACAAGAGACCCAGTACTTC	NA	14	TRBV3-1/TRBV3-2	TRBJ2-5	NA
CASSFASRGLNTEAFF	TGTGCCAGCAGCTTCGCCTCCAGGGGCTTGAACACTGAAGCTTTCTTT	NA	16	TRBV5-6	TRBJ1-1	NA
CATGRSRLAQYF	TGTGCAACCGGGCGGAGCAGACTTGCGCAGTATTTT	NA	12	TRBV7-8	TRBJ2-3	NA
CASSATGKISPLHF	TGTGCCAGCAGCGCTACAGGGAAAATTTCACCCCTCCACTTT	NA	14	TRBV5-6	TRBJ1-6	NA
CASSLGTGHYGYTF	TGTGCCAGCAGCTTAGGCACGGGACACTATGGCTACACCTTC	NA	14	TRBV7-2	TRBJ1-2	NA
CASGGTKNTGELFF	TGCGCCAGCGGCGGGACTAAAAACACCGGGGAGCTGTTTTTT	few	14	TRBV10-1	TRBJ2-2	TRBD2
CASSEEAGSGAYEQYF	TGTGCCAGCAGTGAAGAGGCAGGTAGCGGGGCCTACGAGCAGTACTTC	NA	16	TRBV6-1	TRBJ2-7	TRBD2
CASSRSGGADTEAFF	TGTGCCAGCAGCCGCTCGGGGGGCGCGGATACTGAAGCTTTCTTT	NA	15	TRBV7-3	TRBJ1-1	NA
CASSLKGVSDTQYF	TGTGCCAGCAGCCTTAAAGGGGTGTCAGATACGCAGTATTTT	once	14	TRBV3-1/TRBV3-2	TRBJ2-3	NA
CASSQDPLNTEAFF	TGTGCCAGCAGCCAGGACCCACTGAACACTGAAGCTTTCTTT	NA	14	TRBV3-1/TRBV3-2	TRBJ1-1	NA
CASSQGNDRSLFF	TGTGCCAGCAGCCAGGGGAACGACAGGTCGCTGTTTTTT	NA	13	TRBV14	TRBJ1-4	NA
CASSLEPGGDRGNSPLHF	TGTGCCAGCAGCTTAGAACCGGGAGGGGATCGGGGTAATTCACCCCTCCACTTT	NA	18	TRBV7-9	TRBJ1-6	NA
CASSQGVALNTEAFF	TGCGCCAGCAGCCAGGGGGTGGCCTTGAACACTGAAGCTTTCTTT	NA	15	TRBV4-1	TRBJ1-1	NA
CSARTEAYEQYF	TGCAGCGCGAGAACCGAGGCCTACGAGCAGTACTTC	NA	12	TRBV29-1	TRBJ2-7	NA
CASSLRDAYNSPLHF	TGTGCCAGTAGCTTGAGAGACGCCTATAATTCACCCCTCCACTTT	NA	15	TRBV19	TRBJ1-6	NA
CASRSPGLAGGYNEQFF	TGCGCCAGCAGATCTCCGGGACTAGCGGGGGGCTACAATGAGCAGTTCTTC	NA	17	TRBV10-2	TRBJ2-1	TRBD2
CASSSQAGGGAYEQYF	TGTGCCAGCAGCTCCCAGGCGGGGGGGGGCGCCTACGAGCAGTACTTC	NA	16	TRBV7-2	TRBJ2-7	TRBD2
CASSGRDVNQPQHF	TGTGCCAGCAGTGGCAGGGACGTCAATCAGCCCCAGCATTTT	NA	14	TRBV2	TRBJ1-5	NA
CASRQGLYGYTF	TGTGCCAGCAGACAGGGCCTCTATGGCTACACCTTC	NA	12	TRBV3-1/TRBV3-2	TRBJ1-2	NA
CASSPGQGDNEQFF	TGTGCCAGCTCCCCGGGACAGGGGGACAATGAGCAGTTCTTC	NA	14	TRBV18	TRBJ2-1	TRBD1
CASSEGGSYNEQFF	TGCGCCAGCTCCGAGGGGGGAAGCTACAATGAGCAGTTCTTC	once	14	TRBV5-1	TRBJ2-1	NA
CSVRQSTGELFF	TGCAGCGTCCGACAGAGCACCGGGGAGCTGTTTTTT	NA	12	TRBV29-1	TRBJ2-2	NA
CASSVAQAGGYEQYF	TGTGCCAGCAGCGTAGCTCAAGCGGGGGGGTACGAGCAGTACTTC	few	15	TRBV9	TRBJ2-7	TRBD2
CASSLKWSNQPQHF	TGTGCCAGCAGCTTAAAATGGAGCAATCAGCCCCAGCATTTT	NA	14	TRBV7-2	TRBJ1-5	NA
CAMGQGGGYGYTF	TGTGCCATGGGACAGGGTGGAGGCTATGGCTACACCTTC	NA	13	TRBV10-3	TRBJ1-2	TRBD1
CAWSVLGGAPNSPLHF	TGTGCCTGGAGTGTACTTGGGGGGGCTCCGAATTCACCCCTCCACTTT	NA	16	TRBV30	TRBJ1-6	NA
CASSRQGRAEAFF	TGTGCCAGCAGTCGTCAGGGTAGGGCTGAAGCTTTCTTT	NA	13	TRBV6-5	TRBJ1-1	NA
CASRHPGQGEAGGYTF	TGCGCCAGCAGGCACCCGGGACAGGGTGAGGCGGGAGGCTACACCTTC	NA	16	TRBV5-1	TRBJ1-2	TRBD1
CASSRGAVYGYTF	TGTGCCAGCAGTAGGGGCGCCGTCTATGGCTACACCTTC	NA	13	TRBV27	TRBJ1-2	NA
CATKWTADPNYGYTF	TGTGCCACAAAGTGGACGGCAGACCCTAACTATGGCTACACCTTC	NA	15	TRBV19	TRBJ1-2	NA
CATELHYGYTF	TGTGCCACCGAACTGCACTATGGCTACACCTTC	NA	11	TRBV2	TRBJ1-2	NA